This is a list of T cell receptor beta chains from one sample in a study of CD8+CD57+ T cells in acquired aplastic anemia. TCRdb independently ran MiXCR on the reads; one entry per CDR3 protein. Of 260,000 or so distinct CDR3 sequences in the sample, roughly 80% were seen once. Specimen: sorted CD4+, CD8+, or CD8+CD57+ T cells (not recorded which) from PBMCs. The origin of the receptors is a human donor with aplastic anemia. Each CDR3 is given with its conserved first and last residue. Fields, in order: clone size, V gene, J gene, CDR3 protein. Rows give clone size only sometimes, using once, few, many, or a class for an expanded clone.

>NA|TRBV11-3|TRBJ1-6
CASSLDLRGYNSPLHF
>NA|TRBV4-2|TRBJ2-3
CASSQGTSGRARDTQYF
>once|TRBV20-1|TRBJ2-3
CSAQGFGTRTDTQYF
>many|TRBV7-3|TRBJ2-2
CASSYLAGGNTGELFF
>NA|TRBV10-2|TRBJ1-6
CASREAVGNSPLHF
>NA|TRBV7-3|TRBJ1-2
CASSLTGGLLSHYGYTF
>NA|TRBV7-2|TRBJ1-6
CASSLGTDGNSPLHF
>few|TRBV5-6|TRBJ2-7
CASSLARLAGGSTYEQYF
>NA|TRBV7-2|TRBJ2-6
CASSLGRIRGGAKVLTF
>NA|TRBV7-6|TRBJ2-7
CASSLVTSGPYEQYF
>few|TRBV19|TRBJ2-3
CASTRTDRSTDTQYF
>few|TRBV10-3|TRBJ2-5
CAISDLEETQYF
>NA|TRBV7-8|TRBJ2-5
CASSLAAGPDAQNQYF
>NA|TRBV7-3|TRBJ1-6
CASSHGGQGHNSPLHF
>NA|TRBV7-8|TRBJ2-3
CSPRLAGGPLTQYF
>NA|TRBV2|TRBJ2-7
CASSYWQAGNDEQYF
>once|TRBV9|TRBJ2-2
CASSADSGVPGELFF
>NA|TRBV9|TRBJ1-5
CASGVGTASQYFEHF
>once|TRBV7-9|TRBJ2-3
CASSLQGGARAQYF
>few|TRBV7-8|TRBJ2-3
CASSLAGGVADTQYF
>few|TRBV12-3/TRBV12-4|TRBJ2-7
CASSSGLTYEQYF
>NA|TRBV19|TRBJ2-7
CASSIAEALHYEQYF
>once|TRBV5-1|TRBJ1-1
CASSEDKPGYTEHFF
>NA|TRBV7-8|TRBJ2-3
CASSLAGGHDPHF
>NA|TRBV7-9|TRBJ2-5
CASSFPRSGESAQYF
>once|TRBV2|TRBJ2-3
CASGVGSAAKYF
>NA|TRBV10-3|TRBJ2-7
CAISVEASPPYEQYF
>NA|TRBV29-1|TRBJ2-2
CSVGQGYTGELFF
>NA|TRBV2|TRBJ2-1
CASAQGGSDEQFF
>NA|TRBV7-9|TRBJ2-7
CASSQGMGEQYF
>NA|TRBV5-5|TRBJ1-6
CASSLTRGNSPLHF
>once|TRBV11-3|TRBJ1-2
CASSLELGQNYGYTF
>NA|TRBV7-9|TRBJ2-3
CASSLGQNYDYTFF
>NA|TRBV15|NA
CATSSGSVPETQYF
>NA|TRBV6-5|TRBJ1-6
CASSSDGSNQPLHF
>NA|TRBV11-1|TRBJ2-3
CASSQGQGHTRYF
>NA|TRBV7-2|TRBJ1-6
CASSLVVGGETQYLHF
>once|TRBV9|TRBJ2-7
CASSLGGDEQYF
>NA|TRBV10-2|TRBJ1-2
CAIRWQGEGYTF
>NA|TRBV7-9|TRBJ2-3
CASSSDRQGGTDTQYF
>few|TRBV10-3|TRBJ2-7
CAISDSAPYEQYF
>few|TRBV7-2|TRBJ2-3
CASSLGQGSNYGYF
>few|TRBV2|TRBJ2-7
CASIFDQEQYF
>once|TRBV7-9|TRBJ2-3
CASSLARGPGSEYF
>NA|TRBV7-9|TRBJ2-3
CASSLAGGSGTNFF
>NA|TRBV7-2|TRBJ1-1
CASSLEGTRDTESFF
>NA|TRBV9|TRBJ1-2
CASTVGGALLGYTF